What follows is one T cell receptor (beta chain) and its context. Its antigen is not identified. The source of the sample is a study of cytomegalovirus exposure and HLA in healthy donors. Regarding the study as a whole: Cytomegalovirus association was listed for about 150 TCR beta chains.

V was clipped by 5 bases and J by 6 bases, with 14 bases between them. This CDR3 comprises 13 residues. Germline loops: CDR1 SGHTA, CDR2 FQGTGA. PCR amplification relied on 60 Vbeta primers (plus 13 Jbeta primers). Libraries were prepared by immunoSEQ multiplex PCR; TCRdb keeps only in-frame clonotypes and omits some of them. The table shows 110,000 to 150,000 clones, with about 77% occurring only once. The chain employs TRBV7-3 and TRBJ2-7, with a possible D match to TRBD1 (6 bases). The TCR comes from a male donor in good health and CMV-seronegative. The source material was PBMCs. CDR3 in DNA: TGTGCCAGCAGCCCCGAGGTAGGGGGCGAGCAGTACTTC. Its protein product is CASSPEVGGEQYF. The full variable domain, with the rest looked up from reference TRBV7-3 and TRBJ2-7, is GAGVSQTPSNKVTEKGKYVELRCDPISGHTALYWYRQSLGQGPEFLIYFQGTGAADDSGLPNDRFFAVRPEGSVSTLKIQRTERGDSAVYLCASSPEVGGEQYFGPGTRLTVT.